Listed here are 26 T cell receptor beta chains from one sample, sequenced in a study of CD8 T cells in ankylosing spondylitis (dated by TCRdb to 2017 to 2019). The library was prepared using 5' RACE. Sequenced using an Illumina HiSeq 2500. TCRdb trimmed the raw reads at Q25, called clones with MiXCR and kept productive beta chains. Rows with one shared CDR3 protein collapse into an entry with the most common genes and DNA. The sample data list approximately 190,000 distinct CDR3 sequences, and under 15% of these were observed just once. 8% to 13% of the sample is taken by the ten largest. Sequencing used blood, either unsorted or a sorted T cell fraction (not recorded which). The receptors come from a female donor with ankylosing spondylitis or in good health (not recorded which).

This clonotype has at least ten counts. V gene TRBV5-1 combines with J gene TRBJ2-7, with TRBD2 matching 9 bases. V shed 3 bases, J shed 5 bases, and the junction held 6 bases outside the gene matches. Looked up from germline, CDR1 is SGHRS and CDR2 is YFSETQ. This CDR3 has 14 residues. Here the CDR3 reads CASSSRASGNEQYF. The DNA of the CDR3 is TGCGCCAGCAGCTCCCGGGCTAGCGGGAACGAGCAGTACTTC. Full variable domain (rest looked up from reference TRBV5-1 and TRBJ2-7): KAGVTQTPRYLIKTRGQQVTLSCSPISGHRSVSWYQQTPGQGLQFLFEYFSETQRNKGNFPGRFSGRQFSNSRSEMNVSTLELGDSALYLCASSSRASGNEQYFGPGTRLTVT.

Many counts were recorded for this clonotype. The chain carries TRBV20-1 and TRBJ2-7; no definite D call. Trimming removed 0 bases at V and 0 bases at J, with 9 bases between. The CDR3 is made up of 14 amino acids. The germline V gene has CDR1 DFQATT and CDR2 SNEGSKA (reference sequence). CDR3 sequence reads: CSARDLGSSYEQYF. The CDR3 DNA reads TGCAGTGCTAGAGACTTAGGAAGCTCCTACGAGCAGTACTTC.

This clonotype was seen a handful of times. The genes are TRBV12-3 or TRBV12-4 and TRBJ2-7; D not certain. This CDR3 has 12 residues. V gave up 5 bases and J gave up 5 bases, with 10 bases separating them. The CDR3 DNA reads as TGTGCCAGCAGTCCCGTCCGCGACGAGCAGTACTTC. It specifies CASSPVRDEQYF.

V and J are TRBV4-3 and TRBJ2-3; 9 bases align to TRBD2. This CDR3 spans 17 amino acids. With V trimmed by 0 bases and J by 1 base, 5 bases remained unmatched. Germline-derived CDR1 and CDR2 are LGHNA and YSLEER. CDR3 amino acids: CASSQETRLAGTDTQYF. DNA of the CDR3: TGCGCCAGCAGCCAAGAGACGAGACTAGCGGGCACAGATACGCAGTATTTT.

Ten or more counts support this clonotype. V and J are TRBV2 and TRBJ1-3; no clear D gene. Germline lookup yields CDR1 SNHLY and CDR2 FYNNEI. V lost 3 bases, J lost 6 bases, and 9 bases lay in between. The CDR3 runs 13 residues. The CDR3 loop is CASSEIQTNTIYF. DNA for the CDR3: TGTGCCAGCAGTGAGATACAGACAAACACCATATATTTT.

This clonotype was counted ten times or more. The rearrangement joins TRBV29-1 to TRBJ2-7, with D possibly matching TRBD1 (6 bases). The CDR3 has 14 residues. The germline gives CDR1 SQVTM, CDR2 ANQGSEA. Trimming took 3 bases from V and 0 from J, leaving 12 bases between them. The CDR3 is CSVDGQGNSYEQYF. The CDR3 bases are TGCAGCGTTGACGGCCAGGGGAACTCCTACGAGCAGTACTTC.

The sample holds a few counts of this clonotype. The CDR3 is CASSSPRQAFNTGELFF. The CDR3 DNA reads as TGTGCCAGCAGTTCCCCGAGGCAGGCCTTTAACACCGGGGAGCTGTTTTTT. V and J are TRBV6-5 and TRBJ2-2; D is uncertain. Between the trimmed V and J ends, which lost 4 bases and 2 bases, there was a span of 17 bases. Germline V gene data show CDR1 as MNHEY and CDR2 as SVGAGI. The CDR3 has 17 residues.

The chain couples TRBV27 to TRBJ2-7; D gene ambiguous. The CDR3 consists of 12 residues. Germline V gene data show CDR1 as MNHEY and CDR2 as SMNVEV (reference sequence). V was pared by 7 bases and J by 2 bases, with 9 bases between. The CDR3 region is CASKGGAYEQYF. CDR3 nucleotide sequence: TGTGCCAGCAAGGGTGGGGCCTACGAGCAGTACTTC.

This clonotype was seen many times. This sequence joins TRBV12-3 or TRBV12-4 and TRBJ2-1; 13 positions match TRBD2. V was clipped by 4 bases and J by 7 bases; unmatched bases: 7. The CDR3 runs 16 residues. The CDR3 DNA reads TGTGCCAGCAGTTCCAGACTAGCGGGAGGCGGAAATGAGCAGTTCTTC. It translates to CASSSRLAGGGNEQFF.

This clonotype has a count of ten or more. The V gene is TRBV10-3, the J gene TRBJ2-3; D gene ambiguous. V was trimmed by 4 bases and J by 6 bases, leaving 5 bases between them. This CDR3 is built from 11 residues. Germline values: CDR1 ENHRY, CDR2 SYGVKD. CDR3 residues: CAISAVDTQYF. The CDR3 region has the DNA TGTGCCATCAGTGCTGTTGATACGCAGTATTTT.

Ten or more counts support this clonotype. CDR3 coding DNA: TGCAGTGCTTTACCCCAATCCGGGACAAATGCCGAGCAGTACTTC. This codes for CSALPQSGTNAEQYF. The rearrangement links TRBV20-1 to TRBJ2-7; TRBD1 might be the D (6 bases). In germline, CDR1 is DFQATT, CDR2 SNEGSKA (reference sequence). Trimming stripped 5 bases from V and 6 bases from J, with 23 bases between. This CDR3 contains 15 residues.

The chain has TRBV19 and TRBJ2-1; D is undetermined. This CDR3 comprises 15 residues. V was cut by 3 bases and J by 0 bases, with 9 bases left in between. Germline V gives CDR1 LNHDA, CDR2 SQIVND (reference sequence). The CDR3 DNA reads as TGTGCCAGTAGTATGGGCCGCAGCTCCTACAATGAGCAGTTCTTC. Translated, it gives CASSMGRSSYNEQFF. The full variable domain, rest sourced from reference TRBV19 and TRBJ2-1, is DGGITQSPKYLFRKEGQNVTLSCEQNLNHDAMYWYRQDPGQGLRLIYYSQIVNDFQKGDIAEGYSVSREKKESFPLTVTSAQKNPTAFYLCASSMGRSSYNEQFFGPGTRLTVL.

As to this clonotype: A much larger clone is a single base away; this may be a read error. V and J are TRBV11-3 and TRBJ2-2; D call uncertain. Trimming stripped 3 bases from V and 1 base from J, with 6 bases between. CDR3 length: 14 residues. Germline V gives CDR1 SGHNT, CDR2 YENEEA. CDR3 sequence: CASSFDMNTGELFF. The CDR3, as DNA: TGTGCCAGCAGCTTTGACATGAACACCGGGGAGCTGTTTTTT. Combining the CDR3 with reference TRBV11-3 and TRBJ2-2 gives the whole variable domain EAGVVQSPRYKIIEKKQPVAFWCNPISGHNTLYWYLQNLGQGPELLIRYENEEAVDDSQLPKDRFSAERLKGVDSTLKIQPAELGDSAVYLCASSFDMNTGELFFGEGSRLTVL.

The table lists this clonotype with a few counts. The J gene is TRBJ2-7, the V gene TRBV20-1, with D perhaps matching TRBD1 (5 bases). The CDR3 extends over 12 amino acids. V was shortened by 6 bases and J by 6 bases, with 15 bases between the two germline ends. CDR1 and CDR2 (germline): DFQATT, SNEGSKA (reference sequence). This chain's CDR3 is CSAPSDTTEQYF. The CDR3 DNA sequence: TGCAGTGCACCGTCGGACACGACCGAGCAGTACTTC.

At least ten counts were recorded for this clonotype. This chain uses TRBV9 with TRBJ2-3; 7 bases line up with TRBD1. Germline V gene data show CDR1 as SGDLS and CDR2 as YYNGEE. The V and J ends lost 1 base and 5 bases, in that order; junction bases with no gene match: 7. The CDR3 extends over 15 amino acids. CDR3 coding DNA: TGTGCCAGCAGCGTATTCGACAGGGTGGAAGATACGCAGTATTTT. Translated, it gives CASSVFDRVEDTQYF.

This clonotype came up many times. The CDR3 loop reads CASSQGSSLTGELFF. The CDR3 DNA is TGCGCCAGCAGCCAAGGGTCCAGCCTCACCGGGGAGCTGTTTTTT. The chain employs TRBV4-1 and TRBJ2-2; no reliable D call. This CDR3 is 15 amino acids long. Per germline, CDR1 MGHRA and CDR2 YSYEKL. Trimming shortened V by 1 base and J by 4 bases, and 10 bases separated the two germline ends.

Only a few counts were recorded for this clonotype. This rearrangement joins TRBV5-6 to TRBJ2-2; unclear D gene. The CDR3 is 16 amino acids. V shed 0 bases and J shed 2 bases, with 11 bases lying between them. Per the germline V gene, CDR1 is SGHDT and CDR2 is YYEEEE. CDR3 nucleotide sequence: TGTGCCAGCAGCTTGGGGGCAGCAACTAACACCGGGGAGCTGTTTTTT. As protein: CASSLGAATNTGELFF. The entire variable domain, with the rest obtained from reference TRBV5-6 and TRBJ2-2, is as follows: DAGVTQSPTHLIKTRGQQVTLRCSPKSGHDTVSWYQQALGQGPQFIFQYYEEEERQRGNFPDRFSGHQFPNYSSELNVNALLLGDSALYLCASSLGAATNTGELFFGEGSRLTVL.

The chain uses TRBV5-6 and TRBJ2-5, with D hard to call. Germline V gives CDR1 SGHDT, CDR2 YYEEEE. The V gene lost 0 bases and the J gene lost 2 bases, with 17 bases spanning the gap. This CDR3 has 17 amino acids. The CDR3 region has the DNA TGTGCCAGCAGCTTGGGGCTATCCACTCTATTACAAGAGACCCAGTACTTC. As protein: CASSLGLSTLLQETQYF.

CDR3 nucleotide sequence: TGTGCCAGCAGTTACGAGGGGCGCGGGGGCTACGAGCAGTACTTC. As protein: CASSYEGRGGYEQYF. This chain uses TRBV6-5 with TRBJ2-7; 7 nucleotides line up with TRBD2. Losses at the gene ends were 2 bases for V and 3 bases for J; bases not matched to a gene: 7. The germline CDR1 and CDR2 sequences are MNHEY and SVGAGI. The CDR3 extends over 15 amino acids.

With respect to this clonotype: A single base separates this from a much larger clone, so it may be a read error. This chain links TRBV29-1 with TRBJ2-1; 9 bases fit TRBD2. CDR1 and CDR2 (germline): SQVTM, ANQGSEA. J gave up 3 bases and V 8 bases, and 8 bases lay outside the gene matches. This CDR3 contains 14 residues. DNA for the CDR3: TGCAGCAGAAATAGCGGGAGAGGCTACAATGAGCAGTTCTTC. This translates into CSRNSGRGYNEQFF.

Ten or more counts support this clonotype. The chain carries TRBV24-1 and TRBJ1-5; D perhaps matches TRBD1 (5 bases). From germline, CDR1 is KGHDR and CDR2 SFDVKD. CDR3 size: 16 residues. V lost 5 bases to trimming and J lost 3 bases, with 16 bases between them. The CDR3 nucleotides are TGTGCCACCAGTGCGTCGCTCAGGGAATCCAATCAGCCCCAGCATTTT. It is translated as CATSASLRESNQPQHF.

This clonotype was detected many times. V and J are TRBV5-1 and TRBJ1-1; TRBD1 is a possible D gene (6 bases). Looked up from germline, CDR1 is SGHRS and CDR2 is YFSETQ. Between the trimmed V and J ends, which lost 0 bases and 1 base, there was a span of 10 bases. This CDR3 is 15 amino acids long. CDR3 in amino acids: CASSLGGQWNTEAFF. DNA for the CDR3: TGCGCCAGCAGCTTGGGAGGACAGTGGAACACTGAAGCTTTCTTT.

In this sample, this clonotype turned up a few times. V and J are TRBV27 and TRBJ1-1; TRBD1 agrees at 9 bases. CDR3 length equals 13 residues. The V and J ends lost 6 bases and 4 bases, in that order; junction bases with no gene match: 3. CDR1 and CDR2 from the germline V gene are MNHEY and SMNVEV (reference sequence). The CDR3: CASSKTGGTEAFF. As DNA, the CDR3 is TGTGCCAGCAGCAAGACAGGGGGCACTGAAGCTTTCTTT.

Ten or more counts support this clonotype. The chain carries TRBV5-1 and TRBJ2-1, with TRBD2 identical over 11 bases. V lost 3 bases, J lost 2 bases, and 4 bases stayed unmatched. This CDR3 has 16 residues. Germline-derived CDR1 and CDR2 are SGHRS and YFSETQ. CDR3 residues: CASSSYSGRAYNEQFF. CDR3 DNA: TGCGCCAGCAGCTCGTATAGCGGGAGGGCCTACAATGAGCAGTTCTTC.

The sample holds a few counts of this clonotype. V gene TRBV25-1 combines with J gene TRBJ2-3; D is possibly TRBD2 (7 bases). Between the trimmed V and J ends, which lost 4 bases and 8 bases, there was a span of 16 bases. The CDR3 sequence is 14 residues long. Per germline, CDR1 MGHDK and CDR2 SYGVNS. The CDR3 DNA sequence: TGTGCCAGCAGTGGGCGGGGGCAATGGGCTACGCAGTATTTT. The encoded protein is CASSGRGQWATQYF.

To note about this clonotype: Since a much larger clone is just one base distant, this may be a read error. The J gene is TRBJ1-2, the V gene TRBV18; D is ambiguous. Trimming shortened V by 6 bases and J by 0 bases, and 8 bases separated the two germline ends. Germline CDR1 KGHSH, CDR2 LQKENI. This CDR3 spans 13 amino acids. The CDR3 spells CASSEDSNYGYTF. Written as DNA, the CDR3 is TGTGCCAGCTCGGAGGATTCTAACTATGGCTACACCTTC.